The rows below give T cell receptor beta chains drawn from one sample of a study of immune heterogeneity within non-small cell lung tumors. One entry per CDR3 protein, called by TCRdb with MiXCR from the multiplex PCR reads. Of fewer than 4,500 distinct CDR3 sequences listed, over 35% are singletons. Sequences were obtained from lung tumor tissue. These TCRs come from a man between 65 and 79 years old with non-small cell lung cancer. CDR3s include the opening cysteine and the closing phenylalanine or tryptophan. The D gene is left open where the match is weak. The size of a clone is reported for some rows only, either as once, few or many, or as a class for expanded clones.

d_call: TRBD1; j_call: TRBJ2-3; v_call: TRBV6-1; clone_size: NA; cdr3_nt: TGTGCCAGCAGAGGGACAGGGGGAACGGATACGCAGTATTTT; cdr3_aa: CASRGTGGTDTQYF
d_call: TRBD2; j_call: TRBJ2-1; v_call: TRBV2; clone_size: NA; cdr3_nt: TGTGCCAGCAGTGGGGAGGGTGGCGATGAGCAGTTCTTC; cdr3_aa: CASSGEGGDEQFF
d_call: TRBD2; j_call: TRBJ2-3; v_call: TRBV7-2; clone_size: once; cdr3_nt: TGTGCCAGCAGCTTAGGAAGCGGCGGGAGAAGGACAGATACGCAGTATTTT; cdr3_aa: CASSLGSGGRRTDTQYF
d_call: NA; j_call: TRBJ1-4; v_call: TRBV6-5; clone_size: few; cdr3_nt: TGTGCCAGCAGTTACACTGGTGAAAAACTGTTTTTT; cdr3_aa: CASSYTGEKLFF
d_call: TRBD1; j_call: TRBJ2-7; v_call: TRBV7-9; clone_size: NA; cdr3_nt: TGTGCCAGCAGCTTAGTGGGGACAGGGATCTACGAGCAGTACTTC; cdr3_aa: CASSLVGTGIYEQYF
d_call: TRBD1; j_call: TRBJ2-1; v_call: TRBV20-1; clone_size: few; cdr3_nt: TGCAGTGCTAGAGGGGGGACAGGGGGCGGGAATGAGCAGTTCTTC; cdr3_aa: CSARGGTGGGNEQFF
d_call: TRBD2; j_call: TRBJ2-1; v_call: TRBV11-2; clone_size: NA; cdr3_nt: TGTGCCAGCAGCCTAGCGGGAGCTATGTACAATGAGCAGTTCTTC; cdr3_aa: CASSLAGAMYNEQFF
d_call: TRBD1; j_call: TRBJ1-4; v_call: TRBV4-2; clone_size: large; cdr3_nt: TGTGCCAGCAGCCCCGGACAGGGAGAGGGCGAAAAACTGTTTTTT; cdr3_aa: CASSPGQGEGEKLFF
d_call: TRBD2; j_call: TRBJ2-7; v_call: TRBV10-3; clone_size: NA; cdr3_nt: TGTGCCATCAGTGAGGGGACTAGCGGGTCTTACGAGCAGTACTTC; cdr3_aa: CAISEGTSGSYEQYF
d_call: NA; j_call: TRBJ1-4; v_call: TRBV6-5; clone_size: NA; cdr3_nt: TGTGCCAGCCGATACCCGGGGCTTGAAAAACTGTTTTTT; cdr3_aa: CASRYPGLEKLFF
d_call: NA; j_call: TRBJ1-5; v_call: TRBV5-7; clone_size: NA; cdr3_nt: TGTGCCAGAAGCTTGGGAATGGGAGGGCAGCCCCAGCATTTT; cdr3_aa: CARSLGMGGQPQHF
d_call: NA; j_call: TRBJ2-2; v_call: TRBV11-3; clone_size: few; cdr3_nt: TGTGCCAGCAGCCCTAGAGTTACAACTACGAACACCGGGGAGCTGTTTTTT; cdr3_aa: CASSPRVTTTNTGELFF
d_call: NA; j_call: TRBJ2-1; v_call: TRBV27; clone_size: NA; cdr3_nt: TGTGCCAGCAGTTTAGGGCGGGCTTCCAATGAGCAGTTCTTC; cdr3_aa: CASSLGRASNEQFF
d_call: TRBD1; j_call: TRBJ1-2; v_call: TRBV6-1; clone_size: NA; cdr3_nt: TGTGCCAGCAGTGAACTTTGGGACAGGGTATCCTATGGCTACACCTTC; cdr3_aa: CASSELWDRVSYGYTF
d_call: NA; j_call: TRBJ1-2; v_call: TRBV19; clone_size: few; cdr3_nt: TGTGCCAGTCACCCGGGCAGGCGACCTTACCATTATGGCTACACCTTC; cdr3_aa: CASHPGRRPYHYGYTF
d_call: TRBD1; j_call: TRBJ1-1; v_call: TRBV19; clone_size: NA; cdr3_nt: TGTGCCAGTAGCCAGGGGGCGAACACTGAAGCTTTCTTT; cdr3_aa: CASSQGANTEAFF
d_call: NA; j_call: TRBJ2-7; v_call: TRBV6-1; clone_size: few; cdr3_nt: TGTGCCAGCAGTGTCCCAGGCGTCAGGACCTACGAGCAGTACTTC; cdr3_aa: CASSVPGVRTYEQYF
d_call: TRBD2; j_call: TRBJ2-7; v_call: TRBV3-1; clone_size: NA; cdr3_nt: TGTGCCAGCAGTCCAGACGGGAGGAACGAGCAGTACTTC; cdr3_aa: CASSPDGRNEQYF
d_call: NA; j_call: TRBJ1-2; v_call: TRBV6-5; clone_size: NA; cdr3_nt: TGTGCCAGCAGTTCCCTCCCCTATGGCTACACCTTC; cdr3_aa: CASSSLPYGYTF
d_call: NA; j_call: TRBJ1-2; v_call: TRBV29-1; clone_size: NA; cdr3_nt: TGCAGCGTTGTACAAGGGGCTCGGGATGGCTACACCTTC; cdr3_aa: CSVVQGARDGYTF
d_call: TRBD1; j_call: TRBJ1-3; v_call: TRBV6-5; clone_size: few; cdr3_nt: TGTGCCAGCAGTTACTCGGGGACAGCCTCTGGAAACACCATATATTTT; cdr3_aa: CASSYSGTASGNTIYF
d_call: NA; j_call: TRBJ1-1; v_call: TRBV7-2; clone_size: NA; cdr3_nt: TGTGCCAGCAGCCAGTCTTCGGAGAACACTGAAGCTTTCTTT; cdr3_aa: CASSQSSENTEAFF
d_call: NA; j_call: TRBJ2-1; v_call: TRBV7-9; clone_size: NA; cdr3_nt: TGTGCCAGCAGCCCAGCTAACGTCGGGTTTTCCTACAATGAGCAGTTCTTC; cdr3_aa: CASSPANVGFSYNEQFF
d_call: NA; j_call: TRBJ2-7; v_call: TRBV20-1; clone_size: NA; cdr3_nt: TGCAGTGCTAGAGATCGTCGCCTATCCTACGAGCAGTACTTC; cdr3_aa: CSARDRRLSYEQYF
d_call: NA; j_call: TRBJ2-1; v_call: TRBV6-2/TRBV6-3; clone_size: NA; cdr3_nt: TGTGCCAGCAGTTACTTGGACCCGGCTGGTGTGCAGTTCTTC; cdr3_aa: CASSYLDPAGVQFF
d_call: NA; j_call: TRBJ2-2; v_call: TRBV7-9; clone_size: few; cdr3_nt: TGTGCCAGCAGCTTTAGGACCGGGGAGCTGTTTTTT; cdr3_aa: CASSFRTGELFF
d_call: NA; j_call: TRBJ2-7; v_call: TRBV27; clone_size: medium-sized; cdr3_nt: TGTGCCAGCAGTACCGACAGTCTCTACGAGCAGTACTTC; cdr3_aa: CASSTDSLYEQYF
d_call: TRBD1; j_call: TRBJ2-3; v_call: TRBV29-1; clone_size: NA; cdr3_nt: TGCAGCGGGATGACAGGGGGCACAGATACGCAGTATTTT; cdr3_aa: CSGMTGGTDTQYF
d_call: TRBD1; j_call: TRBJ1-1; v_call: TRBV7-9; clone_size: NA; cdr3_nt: TGTGCCAGCATCGGACAGGGGGGCACTGAAGCTTTCTTT; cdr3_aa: CASIGQGGTEAFF